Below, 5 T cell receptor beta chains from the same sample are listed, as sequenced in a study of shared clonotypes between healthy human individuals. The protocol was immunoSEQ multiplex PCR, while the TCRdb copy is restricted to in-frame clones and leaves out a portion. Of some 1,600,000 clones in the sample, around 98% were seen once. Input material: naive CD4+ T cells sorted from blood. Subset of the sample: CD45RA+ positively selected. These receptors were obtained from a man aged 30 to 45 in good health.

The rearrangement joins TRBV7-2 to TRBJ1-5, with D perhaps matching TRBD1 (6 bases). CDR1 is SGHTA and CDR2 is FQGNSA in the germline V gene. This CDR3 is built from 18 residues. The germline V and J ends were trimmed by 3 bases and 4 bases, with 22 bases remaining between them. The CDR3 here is CASSLGTEQGLRNQPQHF. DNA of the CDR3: TGTGCCAGCAGCTTGGGCACCGAACAGGGTCTCCGGAATCAGCCCCAGCATTTT.

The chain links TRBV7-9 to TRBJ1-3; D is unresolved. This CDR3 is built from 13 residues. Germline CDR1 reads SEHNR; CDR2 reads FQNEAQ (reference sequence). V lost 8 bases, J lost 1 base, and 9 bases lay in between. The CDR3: CASQRSSGNTIYF. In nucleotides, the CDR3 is TGTGCCAGCCAAAGGTCGTCTGGAAACACCATATATTTT.

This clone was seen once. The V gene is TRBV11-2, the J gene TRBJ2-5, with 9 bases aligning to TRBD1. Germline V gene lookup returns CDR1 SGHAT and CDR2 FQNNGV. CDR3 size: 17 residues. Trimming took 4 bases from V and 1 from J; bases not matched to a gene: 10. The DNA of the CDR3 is TGTGCCAGCAGCTCAATCCGGGACAGGGCCGGCCAAGAGACCCAGTACTTC. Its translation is CASSSIRDRAGQETQYF. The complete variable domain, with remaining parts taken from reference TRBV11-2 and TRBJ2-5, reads EAGVAQSPRYKIIEKRQSVAFWCNPISGHATLYWYQQILGQGPKLLIQFQNNGVVDDSQLPKDRFSAERLKGVDSTLKIQPAKLEDSAVYLCASSSIRDRAGQETQYFGPGTRLLVL.

The DNA of the CDR3 is TGTGCCAGCAGCCGAGGGGGGGTAACAGATACGCAGTATTTT. This sequence encodes CASSRGGVTDTQYF. The chain recombines TRBV11-2 with TRBJ2-3; D is perhaps TRBD2 (7 bases). The CDR3 runs to 14 residues. Germline-derived CDR1 and CDR2 are SGHAT and FQNNGV. V lost 5 bases to trimming and J lost 3 bases, with 12 bases between them.

CDR3 DNA sequence: TGCGCCAGCAGCTTGGTAAAGGCCACTGAAGCTTTCTTT. It translates to CASSLVKATEAFF. The chain combines TRBV5-1 with TRBJ1-1; D remains ambiguous. The CDR3 runs 13 residues. V shed 0 bases and J shed 4 bases, with 7 bases lying between them. The V gene's germline CDR1 is SGHRS and CDR2 YFSETQ.